These 10 T cell receptor beta chains were all obtained from the same sample, sequenced in a study of T cell clones after liver transplantation. This table comes from immunoSEQ multiplex PCR, and its TCRdb copy is limited to in-frame clones, with some not included. This sample has 65,000 to 80,000 clones; less than 85% occur once, and the top ten carry roughly 2.8%. The sample here was CD4+ T cells from blood, taken at the 22-month timepoint. These receptors were obtained from a human patient who received a liver transplant. The graft donor may have given rise to some T cells.

J is TRBJ1-3 and V is TRBV28; no firm D call. Germline V lookup: CDR1 MDHEN, CDR2 SYDVKM. The CDR3 length is 14 residues. V lost 8 bases and J 0 bases, leaving 11 bases between the germline ends. The DNA of the CDR3 is TGTGCCAGCGGGCGCCAGATCTCTGGAAACACCATATATTTT. Its protein is CASGRQISGNTIYF.

CDR3: CASTLGTNDRYNEQFF. DNA for the CDR3: TGTGCCAGCACCCTCGGGACCAACGACCGGTACAATGAGCAGTTCTTC. This chain links TRBV9 with TRBJ2-1; D might be TRBD1 or TRBD2, each matching 5 bases. This CDR3 comprises 16 residues. Germline lookup yields CDR1 SGDLS and CDR2 YYNGEE. The V end was cut by 6 bases, the J end by 4 bases, with 20 bases between.

The table lists this clone with a few counts. This rearrangement joins TRBV5-6 to TRBJ1-3, with D unclear. Germline CDR1 reads SGHDT; CDR2 reads YYEEEE. V lost 1 base, J lost 7 bases, and 9 bases lay in between. This CDR3 spans 13 amino acids. The CDR3 coding sequence is TGTGCCAGCAGCTTGCACGGAAGCAACACCATATATTTT. Protein: CASSLHGSNTIYF. The full variable domain, in which reference TRBV5-6 and TRBJ1-3 provide the parts outside the CDR3, is DAGVTQSPTHLIKTRGQQVTLRCSPKSGHDTVSWYQQALGQGPQFIFQYYEEEERQRGNFPDRFSGHQFPNYSSELNVNALLLGDSALYLCASSLHGSNTIYFGEGSWLTVV.

The chain recombines TRBV27 with TRBJ2-3; D might be TRBD2 (6 bases). Germline lookup yields CDR1 MNHEY and CDR2 SMNVEV (reference sequence). The CDR3 contains 15 residues. Trimming stripped 5 bases from V and 2 bases from J, with 14 bases between. The CDR3 coding sequence is TGTGCCAGCAGTCCCCTCGGGGGATTCACAGATACGCAGTATTTT. The encoded protein is CASSPLGGFTDTQYF.

The rearrangement links TRBV4-2 to TRBJ2-7, with 14 bases matching TRBD2. This CDR3 has 18 amino acids. V was clipped by 0 bases and J by 7 bases; unmatched bases: 11. CDR1 LGHNA and CDR2 YNFKEQ come from the germline V gene. DNA for the CDR3: TGTGCCAGCAGCCAAGATCTGCCGACTAGCGGGAGGGCCGGGGAGCAGTACTTC. Amino acids: CASSQDLPTSGRAGEQYF.

V and J are TRBV7-2 and TRBJ2-3, with TRBD2 identical over 12 bases. The germline gives CDR1 SGHTA, CDR2 FQGNSA. The V and J ends lost 4 bases and 7 bases, in that order; junction bases with no gene match: 6. This CDR3 region has 15 residues. This CDR3 is CASSSRLAGDHTQYF. The DNA of the CDR3 is TGTGCCAGCAGCTCCCGACTAGCGGGGGACCATACGCAGTATTTT.

This clone was found a few times. The CDR3 nucleotides are TGCGCCAGCAGCCAACAGACAGGGGGACGAGAAAAACTGTTTTTT. As protein: CASSQQTGGREKLFF. The rearrangement links TRBV4-1 to TRBJ1-4; 9 nucleotides line up with TRBD1. Germline V gives CDR1 MGHRA, CDR2 YSYEKL. The V and J ends lost 2 bases and 8 bases, in that order; junction bases with no gene match: 6. The CDR3 runs 15 residues.

The rearrangement links TRBV18 to TRBJ2-7, with a possible D match to TRBD2 (6 bases). Germline loops: CDR1 KGHSH, CDR2 LQKENI. The CDR3 is made up of 14 amino acids. V gave up 6 bases and J gave up 7 bases, with 19 bases separating them. CDR3 amino acids: CASSPGLIRDEQYF. In DNA form, the CDR3 reads TGTGCCAGCTCTCCGGGACTGATCCGTGATGAGCAGTACTTC.

The gene calls are TRBV7-2 and TRBJ2-3; 9 nucleotides line up with TRBD1. CDR1 and CDR2 (germline): SGHTA, FQGNSA. The CDR3 runs to 14 residues. J lost 2 bases, V lost 6 bases, and 3 bases had no gene match. The CDR3 loop is CASRTGGNTDTQYF. The CDR3 nucleotides read TGTGCCAGCAGGACAGGGGGGAACACAGATACGCAGTATTTT.

This clone was found a few times. The CDR3, as DNA: TGTGCCAGCAGTTACTCGGGCAGGAGGGGCCAAGAGACCCAGTACTTC. This codes for CASSYSGRRGQETQYF. The chain combines TRBV6-6 with TRBJ2-5; a weak D match, TRBD2 (6 bases). Trimming removed 0 bases from V and 1 base from J, with 12 bases in between. The CDR3 runs 16 residues. CDR1 MNHNY and CDR2 SVGAGI come from the germline V gene (reference sequence).